The clone carrying this T cell receptor (beta chain) has at least ten counts. Its antigen remains unknown. Each single cDNA molecule received a unique molecular identifier. TCRdb itself ran the 5' RACE reads through MiXCR, one entry per CDR3 protein. The table has about 24,000 distinct CDR3 sequences, about 4.5% seen once; the top ten hold around a sixth. The data originate from a study of early T cells in non-severe SARS-CoV-2 infection. Study context: Sequencing input comprised bulk RNA from unsorted whole blood; chain pairing was not available.

V gave up 4 bases and J gave up 4 bases, with 14 bases separating them. Germline V lookup: CDR1 SQVTM, CDR2 ANQGSEA. CDR3 length: 13 residues. Findings and limits, study-wide: Anti-spike CD8 responses were favored by VDJdb matching, which missed private and CD4 specificities.

The chain uses TRBV29-1 and TRBJ2-7; D tentatively fits TRBD1 or TRBD2 (6 bases each). The source of this sequence is an adult who was a healthcare worker with PCR-confirmed SARS-CoV-2 infection or an uninfected control (not recorded which). Sequencing was carried out using whole blood. The CDR3: CSVGAEGGYEQYF. DNA for the CDR3: TGCAGCGTTGGAGCGGAGGGGGGATACGAGCAGTACTTC.